The entry below describes one T cell receptor (beta chain). Sequencing was performed with immunoSEQ multiplex PCR; in TCRdb, only in-frame clones are kept and a portion is missing. The repertoire consists of approximately 150,000 clones, with about nine tenths occurring once and the leading ten covering less than 5%. The data are from a study of control samples from healthy donors and cancer patients. Sequencing was carried out using blood. This TCR derives from a man aged 25 to 40 in good health.

This CDR3 is CASTPLGGSNQPQHF. The CDR3 region has the DNA TGTGCCAGTACCCCGTTGGGGGGCAGCAATCAGCCCCAGCATTTT. The chain is built from TRBV19 and TRBJ1-5, with D perhaps matching TRBD1 (6 bases). The CDR3 contains 15 residues. V lost 7 bases and J lost 1, with 14 bases in between. Germline CDR1 reads LNHDA; CDR2 reads SQIVND (reference sequence).